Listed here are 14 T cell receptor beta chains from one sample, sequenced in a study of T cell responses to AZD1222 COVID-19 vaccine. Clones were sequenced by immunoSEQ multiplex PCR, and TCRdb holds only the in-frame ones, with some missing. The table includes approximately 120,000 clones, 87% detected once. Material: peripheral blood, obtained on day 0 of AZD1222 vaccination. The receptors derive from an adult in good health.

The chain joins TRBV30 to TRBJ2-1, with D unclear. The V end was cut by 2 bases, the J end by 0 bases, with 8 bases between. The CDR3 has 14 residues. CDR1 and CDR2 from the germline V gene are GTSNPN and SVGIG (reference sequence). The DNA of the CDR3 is TGTGCCTGGAGTTTTGGGCGCTCCTACAATGAGCAGTTCTTC. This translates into CAWSFGRSYNEQFF.

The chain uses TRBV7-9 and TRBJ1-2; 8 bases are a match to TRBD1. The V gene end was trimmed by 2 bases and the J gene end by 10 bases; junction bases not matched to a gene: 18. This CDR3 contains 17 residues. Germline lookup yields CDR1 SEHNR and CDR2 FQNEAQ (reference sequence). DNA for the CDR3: TGTGCCAGCAGCTTATTAAGGAGACAGGGGCCACTTTCATTCTACACCTTC. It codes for CASSLLRRQGPLSFYTF.

Here the CDR3 reads CASKQGAYEQYF. The CDR3 DNA is TGTGCCAGCAAACAGGGAGCCTACGAGCAGTACTTC. The chain joins TRBV6-5 to TRBJ2-7, with a weak D call TRBD1 (6 bases). Germline V gene lookup returns CDR1 MNHEY and CDR2 SVGAGI. The CDR3 sequence is 12 residues long. Trimming cost V 7 bases and J 2 bases, with 9 bases left between them.

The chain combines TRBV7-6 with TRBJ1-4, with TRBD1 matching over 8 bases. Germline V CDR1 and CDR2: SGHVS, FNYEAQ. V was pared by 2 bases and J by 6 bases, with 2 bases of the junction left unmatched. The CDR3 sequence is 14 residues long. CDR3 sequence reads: CASSLPGQDEKLFF. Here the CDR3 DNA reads TGTGCCAGCAGCTTACCGGGACAGGATGAAAAACTGTTTTTT.

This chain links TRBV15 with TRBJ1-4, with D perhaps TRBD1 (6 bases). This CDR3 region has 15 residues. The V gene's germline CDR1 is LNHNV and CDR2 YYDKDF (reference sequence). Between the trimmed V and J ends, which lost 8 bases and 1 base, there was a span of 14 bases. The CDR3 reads CATRGPSGTNEKLFF. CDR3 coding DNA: TGTGCCACCCGGGGGCCCTCAGGAACTAATGAAAAACTGTTTTTT.

The chain's CDR3 is CASSLTDYGYTF. CDR3 nucleotide sequence: TGCGCCAGCAGCCTGACAGACTATGGCTACACCTTC. The genes are TRBV5-1 and TRBJ1-2, with D possibly TRBD1 on 5 matching bases. The CDR3 is 12 residues long. Germline assignment: CDR1 SGHRS and CDR2 YFSETQ. V dropped 4 bases and J dropped 3 bases, with 7 bases sitting between them.

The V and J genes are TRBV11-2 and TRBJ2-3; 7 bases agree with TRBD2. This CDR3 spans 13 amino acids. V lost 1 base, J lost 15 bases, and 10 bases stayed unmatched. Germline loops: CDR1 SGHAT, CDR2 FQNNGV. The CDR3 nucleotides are TGTGCCAGCAGCTTAGCGAAGCGGGTAGCGGGCTATTTT. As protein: CASSLAKRVAGYF.

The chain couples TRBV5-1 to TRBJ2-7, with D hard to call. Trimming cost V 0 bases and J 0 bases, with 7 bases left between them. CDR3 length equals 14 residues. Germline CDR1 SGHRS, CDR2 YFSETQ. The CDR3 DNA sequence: TGCGCCAGCAGCTTGGTGTCTGCCTCCTACGAGCAGTACTTC. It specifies CASSLVSASYEQYF.

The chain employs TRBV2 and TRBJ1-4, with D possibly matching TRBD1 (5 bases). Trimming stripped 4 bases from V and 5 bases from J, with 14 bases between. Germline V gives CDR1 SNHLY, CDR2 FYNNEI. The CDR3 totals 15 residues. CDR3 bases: TGTGCCAGCAGTGTAACGACAGATGGAAATGAAAAACTGTTTTTT. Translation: CASSVTTDGNEKLFF.

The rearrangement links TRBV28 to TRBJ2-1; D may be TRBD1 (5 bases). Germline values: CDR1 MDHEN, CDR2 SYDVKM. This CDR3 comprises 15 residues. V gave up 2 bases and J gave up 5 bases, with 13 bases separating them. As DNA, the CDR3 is TGTGCCAGCAGTTTAGTGGCAGGGATCAACAATGAGCAGTTCTTC. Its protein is CASSLVAGINNEQFF. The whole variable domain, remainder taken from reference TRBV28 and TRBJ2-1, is DVKVTQSSRYLVKRTGEKVFLECVQDMDHENMFWYRQDPGLGLRLIYFSYDVKMKEKGDIPEGYSVSREKKERFSLILESASTNQTSMYLCASSLVAGINNEQFFGPGTRLTVL.

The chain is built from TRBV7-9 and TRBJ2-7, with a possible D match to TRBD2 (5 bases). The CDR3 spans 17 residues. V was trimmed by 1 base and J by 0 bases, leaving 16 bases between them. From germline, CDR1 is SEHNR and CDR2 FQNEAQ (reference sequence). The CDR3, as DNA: TGTGCCAGCAGCTTAGTGATAAGGACTCATAACTCCTACGAGCAGTACTTC. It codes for CASSLVIRTHNSYEQYF.

For the CDR3, the DNA is TGTGCCAGCAGCTCAACAGGGCTAGATCAGCCCCAGCATTTT. It translates to CASSSTGLDQPQHF. The chain couples TRBV7-9 to TRBJ1-5; the D gene is possibly TRBD1 (6 bases). With 4 bases removed from V and 5 bases from J, the gap between germline ends came to 12 bases. Germline CDR1 reads SEHNR; CDR2 reads FQNEAQ (reference sequence). The CDR3 is made up of 14 amino acids.

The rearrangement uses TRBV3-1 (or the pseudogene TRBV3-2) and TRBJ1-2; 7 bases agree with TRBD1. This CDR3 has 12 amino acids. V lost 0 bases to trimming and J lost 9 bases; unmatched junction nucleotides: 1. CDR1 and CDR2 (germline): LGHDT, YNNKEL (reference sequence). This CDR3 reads CASSQEQGSYTF. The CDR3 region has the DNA TGTGCCAGCAGCCAAGAACAGGGGAGCTACACCTTC.

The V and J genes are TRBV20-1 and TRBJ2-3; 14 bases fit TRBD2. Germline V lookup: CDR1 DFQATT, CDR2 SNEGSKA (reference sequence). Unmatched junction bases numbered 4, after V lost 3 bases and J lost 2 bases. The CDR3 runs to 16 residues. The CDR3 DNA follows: TGCAGTGCTAGTCGACTAGCGGGGGGGTTCACAGATACGCAGTATTTT. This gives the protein CSASRLAGGFTDTQYF.